One sample yielded the 21 T cell receptor beta chains listed below, sequenced in a study of T cell responses to AZD1222 COVID-19 vaccine. Sequencing was performed with immunoSEQ multiplex PCR; in TCRdb, only in-frame clones are kept and a portion is missing. The table has about 130,000 clones, roughly 85% seen once. Sample: peripheral blood, taken on day 0 of MenACWY control vaccination. Receptors were obtained from an adult in good health.

A single count supports this clone. V gene TRBV7-6 combines with J gene TRBJ2-5, with a tentative D call TRBD1 (6 bases). V was pared by 8 bases and J by 2 bases, with 12 bases between. CDR1 SGHVS and CDR2 FNYEAQ come from the germline V gene. The CDR3 loop spans 13 amino acids. CDR3 nucleotides: TGTGCCAGCGGAAAGGGACATCAAGAGACCCAGTACTTC. Protein product: CASGKGHQETQYF.

The gene calls are TRBV18 and TRBJ1-1; 7 bases line up with TRBD1. Germline lookup yields CDR1 KGHSH and CDR2 LQKENI. The length of the CDR3 is 12 residues. V lost 2 bases to trimming and J lost 7 bases; unmatched junction nucleotides: 1. As DNA, the CDR3 is TGTGCCAGCTCACCAGGACAGGTTGAAGCTTTCTTT. Its translation: CASSPGQVEAFF. The full variable domain, completed using reference TRBV18 and TRBJ1-1, is NAGVMQNPRHLVRRRGQEARLRCSPMKGHSHVYWYRQLPEEGLKFMVYLQKENIIDESGMPKERFSAEFPKEGPSILRIQQVVRGDSAAYFCASSPGQVEAFFGQGTRLTVV.

This clone was picked up a small number of times. The chain has TRBV9 and TRBJ1-6; no clear D gene. Germline lookup yields CDR1 SGDLS and CDR2 YYNGEE. V lost 3 bases and J 5 bases, leaving 18 bases between the germline ends. CDR3 length: 17 amino acids. This chain's CDR3 is CASSAFSTGMDNSPLHF. DNA for the CDR3: TGTGCCAGCAGCGCTTTTTCAACTGGGATGGATAATTCACCCCTCCACTTT.

This clone was picked up a small number of times. This sequence joins TRBV24-1 and TRBJ2-5; tentative D call: TRBD2 (7 bases). CDR3 length equals 15 residues. Trimming stripped 5 bases from V and 2 bases from J, with 14 bases between. Per germline, CDR1 KGHDR and CDR2 SFDVKD. CDR3 in amino acids: CATSAGGRPQETQYF. CDR3 sequence (DNA): TGTGCCACCAGTGCGGGGGGCCGGCCACAAGAGACCCAGTACTTC.

The chain recombines TRBV15 with TRBJ2-2; 7 nucleotides match TRBD2. Unmatched junction bases numbered 8, after V lost 1 base and J lost 6 bases. The CDR3 consists of 16 residues. Germline V gene data show CDR1 as LNHNV and CDR2 as YYDKDF (reference sequence). CDR3 coding DNA: TGTGCCACCAGCAGAGCGGCCCGGACTAGGCCCGGGGAGCTGTTTTTT. Translating it yields CATSRAARTRPGELFF.

This clone was counted once. CDR3 in amino acids: CASTPAGSRGDEQFF. The CDR3 nucleotides are TGTGCCAGTACTCCGGCGGGCTCGCGGGGCGATGAGCAGTTCTTC. V gene TRBV6-5 combines with J gene TRBJ2-1; D is perhaps TRBD2 (6 bases). The V end lost 9 bases, the J end lost 8 bases, and 23 bases lay between the germline ends. The CDR3 totals 15 residues. Germline CDR1 reads MNHEY; CDR2 reads SVGAGI.

The V and J genes are TRBV28 and TRBJ2-1, with 8 positions matching TRBD2. The germline V gene encodes CDR1 MDHEN and CDR2 SYDVKM. Losses at the gene ends were 5 bases for V and 2 bases for J; bases not matched to a gene: 5. The CDR3 loop spans 15 amino acids. The DNA of the CDR3 is TGTGCCAGCAGTGCGGGACTAGGGGCCTACAATGAGCAGTTCTTC. It translates to CASSAGLGAYNEQFF.

Many counts were recorded for this clone. The CDR3: CASSFMGGKLTGELFF. CDR3 DNA sequence: TGTGCCAGCAGCTTTATGGGCGGGAAGCTCACCGGGGAGCTGTTTTTT. The chain has TRBV7-6 and TRBJ2-2, with a weak D call TRBD2 (6 bases). V lost 3 bases to trimming and J lost 4 bases, with 15 bases between them. The germline gives CDR1 SGHVS, CDR2 FNYEAQ. The length of the CDR3 is 16 residues. Full variable domain (missing parts from reference TRBV7-6 and TRBJ2-2): GAGVSQSPRYKVTKRGQDVALRCDPISGHVSLYWYRQALGQGPEFLTYFNYEAQQDKSGLPNDRFSAERPEGSISTLTIQRTEQRDSAMYRCASSFMGGKLTGELFFGEGSRLTVL.

This clone was recorded once. This chain connects TRBV7-7 to TRBJ1-4; perhaps TRBD1 as D (6 bases). Germline assignment: CDR1 SSHAT and CDR2 FNYEAQ (reference sequence). V lost 5 bases, J lost 4 bases, and 17 bases lay in between. The CDR3 has 16 residues. The CDR3: CASSPGSGANNEKLFF. The CDR3 DNA follows: TGTGCCAGCAGCCCCGGATCGGGGGCAAATAATGAAAAACTGTTTTTT.

The J gene is TRBJ2-7, the V gene TRBV2; D gene ambiguous. Germline loops: CDR1 SNHLY, CDR2 FYNNEI. The CDR3 has 13 residues. Trimming stripped 6 bases from V and 0 bases from J, with 9 bases between. The CDR3 loop is CASRADTSYEQYF. In DNA form, the CDR3 reads TGTGCCAGCAGGGCAGACACCTCCTACGAGCAGTACTTC.

V usage is TRBV7-9 and J usage is TRBJ2-5; maybe TRBD1 (8 bases). In germline, CDR1 is SEHNR, CDR2 FQNEAQ (reference sequence). The CDR3 spans 13 residues. V was cut by 6 bases and J by 6 bases, with 14 bases left in between. CDR3 in DNA: TGTGCCAGCAGACAACAGGGGGGGCAGACCCAGTACTTC. It is translated as CASRQQGGQTQYF.

This clone was observed once. V usage is TRBV10-3 and J usage is TRBJ1-5, with no clear D. Germline V gene data show CDR1 as ENHRY and CDR2 as SYGVKD. The CDR3 length is 13 residues. The V end lost 0 bases, the J end lost 4 bases, and 4 bases lay between the germline ends. CDR3 sequence: CAISESENQPQHF. In nucleotides, the CDR3 is TGTGCCATCAGTGAGTCGGAGAATCAGCCCCAGCATTTT.

This clone came up once. The chain joins TRBV7-2 to TRBJ2-5; D remains ambiguous. Between the trimmed V and J ends, which lost 1 base and 5 bases, there was a span of 8 bases. This CDR3 is built from 13 residues. Germline-derived CDR1 and CDR2 are SGHTA and FQGNSA. CDR3 sequence (DNA): TGTGCCAGCAGCTTAGTAGTGCTGGAGACCCAGTACTTC. Amino acid sequence: CASSLVVLETQYF.

In this sample, this clone turned up once. V gene TRBV27 combines with J gene TRBJ2-3, with a tentative D call TRBD2 (5 bases). The germline gives CDR1 MNHEY, CDR2 SMNVEV (reference sequence). The V end lost 6 bases, the J end lost 3 bases, and 25 bases lay between the germline ends. The CDR3 has 18 amino acids. The CDR3 bases are TGTGCCAGCAGCCCCCCCGTCTTTGGTTGGGAGTCTACAGATACGCAGTATTTT. Protein: CASSPPVFGWESTDTQYF.

This chain connects TRBV6-5 to TRBJ1-2; D ambiguous. Germline CDR1 reads MNHEY; CDR2 reads SVGAGI. There are 15 residues in the CDR3. V was shortened by 6 bases and J by 5 bases, with 19 bases between the two germline ends. CDR3: CASSNGRKPGYGYTF. The CDR3 DNA sequence: TGTGCCAGCAGCAACGGACGGAAGCCGGGATATGGCTACACCTTC.

The CDR3: CASRPQGQGVGAFF. The CDR3, as DNA: TGCGCCAGCAGACCTCAGGGACAGGGGGTGGGAGCTTTCTTT. V and J are TRBV5-1 and TRBJ1-1; TRBD1 matches 11 bases. J lost 10 bases, V lost 5 bases, and 10 bases had no gene match. This CDR3 has 14 amino acids. The germline gives CDR1 SGHRS, CDR2 YFSETQ.

The rearrangement joins TRBV5-4 to TRBJ2-5; the D is unclear. CDR1 SGHNT and CDR2 YYREEE come from the germline V gene (reference sequence). V was cut by 1 base and J by 4 bases, with 5 bases left in between. There are 12 residues in the CDR3. The CDR3: CASSLYLETQYF. CDR3 in DNA: TGTGCCAGCAGCTTGTATCTAGAGACCCAGTACTTC.

This chain joins TRBV5-1 and TRBJ2-1; the D is unclear. V lost 0 bases and J 4 bases, leaving 8 bases between the germline ends. The CDR3 has 14 residues. CDR1 and CDR2 (germline): SGHRS, YFSETQ. This chain's CDR3 is CASSLATEYNEQFF. CDR3 sequence (DNA): TGCGCCAGCAGCTTGGCCACCGAGTACAATGAGCAGTTCTTC.

This clone was seen only a few times. V is TRBV28 and J is TRBJ1-4; D gene uncertain. Per germline, CDR1 MDHEN and CDR2 SYDVKM. The V end lost 4 bases, the J end lost 0 bases, and 21 bases lay between the germline ends. The CDR3 is made up of 19 amino acids. This chain's CDR3 is CASSSGPLSHKTTNEKLFF. For the CDR3, the DNA is TGTGCCAGCAGTTCTGGTCCCCTCTCACATAAAACAACTAATGAAAAACTGTTTTTT.

This chain uses TRBV6-6 with TRBJ1-5; 12 nucleotides align to TRBD1. Germline values: CDR1 MNHNY, CDR2 SVGAGI (reference sequence). The CDR3 is made up of 17 amino acids. The trim removed 5 bases at V and 7 bases at J, leaving 12 bases unmatched. The DNA of the CDR3 is TGTGCCAGCAGTCGCCGGGGGGACAGGGGGCTTCCACAGCCCCAGCATTTT. It encodes CASSRRGDRGLPQPQHF.

V usage is TRBV7-9 and J usage is TRBJ2-7; a weak D match, TRBD1 (6 bases). The CDR3 has 14 amino acids. CDR1 and CDR2 (germline): SEHNR, FQNEAQ (reference sequence). Trimming shortened V by 2 bases and J by 0 bases, and 8 bases separated the two germline ends. The CDR3 sequence is CASSLRTDSYEQYF. In DNA, the CDR3 is TGTGCCAGCAGCTTAAGGACAGACTCCTACGAGCAGTACTTC.